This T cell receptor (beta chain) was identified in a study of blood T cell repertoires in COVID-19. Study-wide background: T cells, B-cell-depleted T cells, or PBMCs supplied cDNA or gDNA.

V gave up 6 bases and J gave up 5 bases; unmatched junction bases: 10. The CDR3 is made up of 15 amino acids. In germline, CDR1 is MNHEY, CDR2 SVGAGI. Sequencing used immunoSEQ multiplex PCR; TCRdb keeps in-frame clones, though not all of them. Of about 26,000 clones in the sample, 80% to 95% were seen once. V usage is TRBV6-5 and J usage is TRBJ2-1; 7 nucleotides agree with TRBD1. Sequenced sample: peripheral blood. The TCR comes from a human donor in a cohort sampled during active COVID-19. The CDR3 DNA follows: TGTGCCAGCAGCTCAGGACAGGTTAGACACAATGAGCAGTTCTTC. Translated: CASSSGQVRHNEQFF.